A single sample is the source of the 19 T cell receptor beta chains below, sequenced in a study of blood T cell repertoires in COVID-19. TCRdb keeps only in-frame clones here, not all; method: immunoSEQ multiplex PCR. The repertoire holds around 160,000 clones, with 70% to 90% as singletons. Material: peripheral blood. These receptors originate from a man between 60 and 75 years old with active or convalescent COVID-19.

The gene calls are TRBV28 and TRBJ1-5; D is uncertain. Germline CDR1 reads MDHEN; CDR2 reads SYDVKM. Trimming took off 4 bases at V and 5 bases at J, with 6 bases between the two ends. This CDR3 is 12 amino acids long. CDR3 in amino acids: CASSSAYQPQHF. The CDR3 DNA reads TGTGCCAGCAGTTCAGCGTATCAGCCCCAGCATTTT.

J is TRBJ2-3 and V is TRBV5-1, with 14 positions matching TRBD2. Trimming removed 4 bases from V and 3 bases from J; junction bases left unmatched: 7. CDR1 SGHRS and CDR2 YFSETQ come from the germline V gene. The length of the CDR3 is 17 residues. The CDR3 loop reads CASSTGTSGSLTDTQYF. The CDR3 DNA is TGCGCCAGCAGCACTGGGACTAGCGGGAGTCTGACAGATACGCAGTATTTT.

The rearrangement uses TRBV28 and TRBJ2-3, with 8 nucleotides matching TRBD1. CDR1 is MDHEN and CDR2 is SYDVKM in the germline V gene. The ends lost 2 bases at V and 2 bases at J; junction bases unmatched: 3. The CDR3 runs to 15 residues. For the CDR3, the DNA is TGTGCCAGCAGTTTAGACAGGGGAGACACAGATACGCAGTATTTT. This codes for CASSLDRGDTDTQYF.

This clone was seen at least ten times. The rearrangement links TRBV7-9 to TRBJ2-2, with TRBD1 matching 8 bases. The CDR3 length is 16 residues. The germline gives CDR1 SEHNR, CDR2 FQNEAQ (reference sequence). V lost 5 bases and J lost 3; bases outside the gene matches: 8. CDR3 DNA: TGTGCCAGCAGCCCCCCTGGCAGGGGGCACACCGGGGAGCTGTTTTTT. Translating gives CASSPPGRGHTGELFF.

This clone was counted once. This chain connects TRBV11-2 to TRBJ2-3; TRBD2 agrees at 11 bases. The germline V gene has CDR1 SGHAT and CDR2 FQNNGV. There are 18 residues in the CDR3. J gave up 0 bases and V 4 bases, and 9 bases lay outside the gene matches. The CDR3, as DNA: TGTGCCAGCAGCTCCGGGACTAGCGGATCCCCTAGCACAGATACGCAGTATTTT. This encodes CASSSGTSGSPSTDTQYF.

This clone was seen a handful of times. The chain links TRBV11-2 to TRBJ1-4, with D possibly being TRBD1 (5 bases). There are 15 residues in the CDR3. The V gene's germline CDR1 is SGHAT and CDR2 FQNNGV. V was shortened by 1 base and J by 7 bases, with 13 bases between the two germline ends. This CDR3 reads CASSLGGPGSEKLFF. CDR3 coding DNA: TGTGCCAGCAGCTTAGGGGGCCCTGGGTCTGAAAAACTGTTTTTT.

The chain employs TRBV19 and TRBJ2-5; possibly TRBD2 for D (6 bases). CDR1 is LNHDA, CDR2 SQIVND, per germline (reference sequence). V was clipped by 10 bases and J by 4 bases, with 16 bases between them. This CDR3 comprises 13 residues. CDR3 residues: CATTRRGGETQYF. CDR3 coding DNA: TGTGCCACTACGCGTCGGGGAGGAGAGACCCAGTACTTC.

The chain employs TRBV4-2 and TRBJ1-3; TRBD1 agrees at 9 bases. Germline V CDR1 and CDR2: LGHNA, YNFKEQ. The CDR3 length is 17 residues. With V trimmed by 5 bases and J by 3 bases, 11 bases remained unmatched. In DNA form, the CDR3 reads TGTGCCAGCAGCTCCGGGGGACAGGGAAGGGGTGGAAACACCATATATTTT. Residues: CASSSGGQGRGGNTIYF.

This chain connects TRBV20-1 to TRBJ2-3; tentatively, D is TRBD2 (5 bases). Germline V lookup: CDR1 DFQATT, CDR2 SNEGSKA (reference sequence). V was shortened by 3 bases and J by 2 bases, with 15 bases between the two germline ends. The CDR3 extends over 15 amino acids. CDR3 region: CSASRRSGTTDTQYF. The CDR3 DNA reads TGCAGTGCTAGTCGGAGAAGCGGAACCACAGATACGCAGTATTTT.

The V and J genes are TRBV20-1 and TRBJ1-6; D unresolved. V was trimmed by 3 bases and J by 2 bases, leaving 8 bases between them. CDR1 is DFQATT and CDR2 is SNEGSKA in the germline V gene (reference sequence). The CDR3 is 14 amino acids. CDR3 bases: TGCAGTGCTAGTCGCGAAGCCTATAATTCACCCCTCCACTTT. This codes for CSASREAYNSPLHF.

The rearrangement joins TRBV2 to TRBJ1-5, with TRBD1 as a possible D gene (6 bases). Germline V gene data show CDR1 as SNHLY and CDR2 as FYNNEI. CDR3 length: 16 residues. Deletions cut 4 bases from V and 1 base from J, with 14 bases between. CDR3 in DNA: TGTGCCAGCAGTGGACCGGGACAAAGAAGCAATCAGCCCCAGCATTTT. Amino acids: CASSGPGQRSNQPQHF.

The CDR3 protein is CASSFGQGNGYTF. The CDR3 DNA follows: TGTGCCAGCAGCTTCGGACAGGGCAATGGCTACACCTTC. The chain joins TRBV11-2 to TRBJ1-2; 8 nucleotides line up with TRBD1. The CDR3 contains 13 residues. With V trimmed by 3 bases and J by 6 bases, 3 bases remained unmatched. Germline CDR1 is SGHAT and CDR2 is FQNNGV.

The V gene is TRBV3-1 (or the pseudogene TRBV3-2), the J gene TRBJ2-2, with D unresolved. This CDR3 comprises 14 residues. Trimming pared 0 bases from V and 5 bases from J, leaving 7 bases between. CDR1 is LGHDT and CDR2 is YNNKEL in the germline V gene (reference sequence). CDR3 protein: CASSQETRTGELFF. CDR3 sequence (DNA): TGTGCCAGCAGCCAAGAGACACGTACCGGGGAGCTGTTTTTT.

This clone has only a few counts. DNA of the CDR3: TGCGCCAGCAGTGACGAGCGGGAGGAATTGTACGAGCAGTACTTC. This codes for CASSDEREELYEQYF. The chain employs TRBV10-1 and TRBJ2-7; the match to TRBD2 covers 9 bases. The V gene's germline CDR1 is WNHNN and CDR2 SYGVQD (reference sequence). The CDR3 is made up of 15 amino acids. The J segment lost 4 bases and the V segment lost 3 bases, leaving 7 bases of the junction unmatched.

V usage is TRBV12-3 or TRBV12-4 and J usage is TRBJ1-1; D gene unclear. V gave up 1 base and J gave up 1 base, with 4 bases separating them. The CDR3 has 13 amino acids. DNA for the CDR3: TGTGCCAGCAGTTTAGTCTCGAACACTGAAGCTTTCTTT. Its translation: CASSLVSNTEAFF.

The chain employs TRBV28 and TRBJ1-5; D perhaps matches TRBD1 (5 bases). The CDR3 loop spans 13 amino acids. Germline CDR1 and CDR2: MDHEN and SYDVKM. The ends were cut back, 11 bases at V and 6 bases at J, with 17 bases in the middle. CDR3 sequence reads: CASEAGRGQPQHF. CDR3 DNA sequence: TGTGCCTCCGAGGCAGGAAGGGGTCAGCCCCAGCATTTT. Combining the CDR3 with reference TRBV28 and TRBJ1-5 gives the whole variable domain DVKVTQSSRYLVKRTGEKVFLECVQDMDHENMFWYRQDPGLGLRLIYFSYDVKMKEKGDIPEGYSVSREKKERFSLILESASTNQTSMYLCASEAGRGQPQHFGDGTRLSIL.

The gene calls are TRBV5-1 and TRBJ2-7; 11 bases align to TRBD1. The ends lost 5 bases at V and 0 bases at J; junction bases unmatched: 4. The CDR3 consists of 15 residues. The V gene's germline CDR1 is SGHRS and CDR2 YFSETQ. The CDR3 coding sequence is TGCGCCAGCAGGGAGGGGACAGGGGGCTCCTACGAGCAGTACTTC. Encoded protein: CASREGTGGSYEQYF.

This clone was counted a single time. The chain uses TRBV24-1 and TRBJ1-1; D might be TRBD1 (6 bases). The CDR3 is made up of 16 amino acids. The ends were cut back, 5 bases at V and 0 bases at J, with 15 bases in the middle. The germline V gene has CDR1 KGHDR and CDR2 SFDVKD. The CDR3 region is CATSGKGRGLNTEAFF. Written as DNA, the CDR3 is TGTGCCACCAGTGGCAAAGGCAGGGGACTGAACACTGAAGCTTTCTTT.

The rearrangement joins TRBV10-3 to TRBJ1-5, with 7 positions matching TRBD1. V gave up 5 bases and J gave up 1 base; unmatched junction bases: 14. This CDR3 is built from 18 residues. Germline V lookup: CDR1 ENHRY, CDR2 SYGVKD. Here the CDR3 DNA reads TGTGCCATCAGTAAGCTTGGTCTGGGCAGGGGGAGCAATCAGCCCCAGCATTTT. This codes for CAISKLGLGRGSNQPQHF.